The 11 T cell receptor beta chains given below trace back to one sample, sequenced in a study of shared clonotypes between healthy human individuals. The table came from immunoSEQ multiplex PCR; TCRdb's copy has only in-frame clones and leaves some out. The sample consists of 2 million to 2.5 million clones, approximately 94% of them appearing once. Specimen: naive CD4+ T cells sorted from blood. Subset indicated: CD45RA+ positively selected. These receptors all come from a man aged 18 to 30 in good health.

The CDR3 DNA reads TGCGCCAGCAGCTGGGGTGGGGAGAATCAGCCCCAGCATTTT. Protein product: CASSWGGENQPQHF. V gene TRBV5-1 combines with J gene TRBJ1-5; no clear D gene. CDR1 and CDR2 from the germline V gene are SGHRS and YFSETQ. The CDR3 totals 14 residues. V was trimmed by 3 bases and J by 4 bases, leaving 11 bases between them.

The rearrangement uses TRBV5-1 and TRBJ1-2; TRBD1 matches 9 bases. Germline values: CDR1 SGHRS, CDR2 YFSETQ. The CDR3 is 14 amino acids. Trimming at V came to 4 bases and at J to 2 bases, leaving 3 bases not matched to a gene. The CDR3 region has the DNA TGCGCCAGCAGCAGGGACAGGGAAAACTATGGCTACACCTTC. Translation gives CASSRDRENYGYTF.

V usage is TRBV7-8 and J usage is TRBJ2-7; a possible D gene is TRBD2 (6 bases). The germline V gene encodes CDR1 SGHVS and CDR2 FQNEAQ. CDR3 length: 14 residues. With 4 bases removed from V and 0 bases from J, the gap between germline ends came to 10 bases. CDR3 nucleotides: TGTGCCAGCAGCTCCGGGGGTTACTCCTACGAGCAGTACTTC. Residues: CASSSGGYSYEQYF. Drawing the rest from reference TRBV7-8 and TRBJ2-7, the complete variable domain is GAGVSQSPRYKVAKRGQDVALRCDPISGHVSLFWYQQALGQGPEFLTYFQNEAQLDKSGLPSDRFFAERPEGSVSTLKIQRTQQEDSAVYLCASSSGGYSYEQYFGPGTRLTVT.

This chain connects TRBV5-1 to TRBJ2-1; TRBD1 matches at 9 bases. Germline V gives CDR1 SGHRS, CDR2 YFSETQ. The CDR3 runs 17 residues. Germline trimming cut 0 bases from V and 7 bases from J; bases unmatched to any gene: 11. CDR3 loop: CASSLGWGQGRSNEQFF. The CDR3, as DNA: TGCGCCAGCAGCTTGGGTTGGGGACAGGGAAGATCAAATGAGCAGTTCTTC.

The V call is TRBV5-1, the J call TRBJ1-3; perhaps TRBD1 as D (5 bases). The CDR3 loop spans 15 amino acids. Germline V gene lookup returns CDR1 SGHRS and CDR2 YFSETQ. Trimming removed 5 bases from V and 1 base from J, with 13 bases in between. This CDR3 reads CASSPTVQSGNTIYF. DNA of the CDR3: TGCGCCAGCAGTCCGACAGTGCAATCTGGAAACACCATATATTTT.

The chain's CDR3 is CASRAPGPPYEQYF. The CDR3, as DNA: TGTGCCAGTAGGGCACCGGGCCCTCCCTACGAGCAGTACTTC. The chain links TRBV19 to TRBJ2-7; D is unresolved. Trimming took 6 bases from V and 2 from J, leaving 14 bases between them. CDR3 size: 14 residues. Germline V CDR1 and CDR2: LNHDA, SQIVND (reference sequence).

The CDR3 region has the DNA TGCGCCAGCAGCTTGGAGGACAGGGTGTCACCCCTCCACTTT. Protein product: CASSLEDRVSPLHF. V and J are TRBV5-1 and TRBJ1-6, with 8 bases fitting TRBD1. Trimming cost V 0 bases and J 10 bases; bases outside gene matches: 3. This CDR3 region has 14 residues. From germline, CDR1 is SGHRS and CDR2 YFSETQ.

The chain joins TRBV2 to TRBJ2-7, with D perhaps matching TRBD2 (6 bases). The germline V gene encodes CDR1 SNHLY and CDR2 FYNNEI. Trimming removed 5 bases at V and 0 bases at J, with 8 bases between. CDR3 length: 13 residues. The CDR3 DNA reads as TGTGCCAGCAGTATGGGGGGCTCCTACGAGCAGTACTTC. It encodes CASSMGGSYEQYF.

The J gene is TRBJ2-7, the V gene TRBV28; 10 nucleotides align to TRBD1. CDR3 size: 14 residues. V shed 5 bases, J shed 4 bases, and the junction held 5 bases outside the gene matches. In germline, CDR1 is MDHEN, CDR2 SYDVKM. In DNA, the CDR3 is TGTGCCAGCAGTCCAGGACAGGGGGGGTACGAGCAGTACTTC. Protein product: CASSPGQGGYEQYF.

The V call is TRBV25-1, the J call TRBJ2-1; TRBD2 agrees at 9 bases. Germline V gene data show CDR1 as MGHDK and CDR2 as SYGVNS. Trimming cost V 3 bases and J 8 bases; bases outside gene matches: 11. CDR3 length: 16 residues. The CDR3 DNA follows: TGTGCCAGCAGTGACCCCACCGCGGGAGGGCCGTATGAGCAGTTCTTC. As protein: CASSDPTAGGPYEQFF. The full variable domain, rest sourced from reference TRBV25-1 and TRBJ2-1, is EADIYQTPRYLVIGTGKKITLECSQTMGHDKMYWYQQDPGMELHLIHYSYGVNSTEKGDLSSESTVSRIRTEHFPLTLESARPSHTSQYLCASSDPTAGGPYEQFFGPGTRLTVL.

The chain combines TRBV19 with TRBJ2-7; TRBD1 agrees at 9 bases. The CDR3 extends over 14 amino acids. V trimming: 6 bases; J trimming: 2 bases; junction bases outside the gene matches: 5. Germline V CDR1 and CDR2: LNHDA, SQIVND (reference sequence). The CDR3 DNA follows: TGTGCCAGTAGATTCCGACAGGGGGCCTACGAGCAGTACTTC. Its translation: CASRFRQGAYEQYF.